This passage covers 11 T cell receptor beta chains from one sample sequenced in a study of T cells in Graves' hyperthyroidism and ophthalmopathy. Amplified TCR beta CDR3 regions came from RNA transcripts. The study used the HTBI primer set for a first-round RT-PCR of the TCR CDR3. One entry per CDR3 protein results from TCRdb running MiXCR on the multiplex PCR reads. The data show about 600,000 distinct CDR3 sequences, more than 15% seen once. Sequencing input: blood. The receptors were sampled from a woman between 40 and 55 years old with Graves' ophthalmopathy.

This clonotype was seen a handful of times. The CDR3, as DNA: TGCGCCAGCCACCTCGGACGGGGGGGAGGCACAGATACGCAGTATTTT. This gives the protein CASHLGRGGGTDTQYF. This chain links TRBV5-1 with TRBJ2-3; 8 bases align to TRBD2. Germline V gene data show CDR1 as SGHRS and CDR2 as YFSETQ. V was pared by 7 bases and J by 1 base, with 11 bases of the junction left unmatched. CDR3 length equals 16 residues. Looking up the rest from reference TRBV5-1 and TRBJ2-3 gives the full variable domain: KAGVTQTPRYLIKTRGQQVTLSCSPISGHRSVSWYQQTPGQGLQFLFEYFSETQRNKGNFPGRFSGRQFSNSRSEMNVSTLELGDSALYLCASHLGRGGGTDTQYFGPGTRLTVL.

The V call is TRBV7-2, the J call TRBJ2-5; TRBD2 might be the D (6 bases). Trimming removed 5 bases from V and 5 bases from J, with 9 bases in between. Germline V gene sequence: CDR1 SGHTA, CDR2 FQGNSA. The CDR3 runs 12 residues. CDR3 coding DNA: TGTGCCAGCAGCCGCGGGGTGGAGACCCAGTACTTC. It specifies CASSRGVETQYF.

This clonotype was observed a handful of times. The gene calls are TRBV29-1 and TRBJ2-7; the match to TRBD1 covers 11 bases. V was pared by 7 bases and J by 2 bases, with 25 bases of the junction left unmatched. CDR3 length: 20 residues. Germline CDR1 and CDR2: SQVTM and ANQGSEA. The DNA for the CDR3 is TGCAGCGCACAATTGTTCCCCGCCGGGACAGGGGGAGAAGCCGCCTACGAGCAGTACTTC. Protein: CSAQLFPAGTGGEAAYEQYF.

In its sample, this clonotype was seen many times. This chain links TRBV2 with TRBJ2-3, with D perhaps TRBD1 or TRBD2 (5 bases each). There are 15 residues in the CDR3. With 4 bases removed from V and 2 bases from J, the gap between germline ends came to 13 bases. Germline CDR1 and CDR2: SNHLY and FYNNEI. The CDR3, as DNA: TGTGCCAGCAGTGCCTCGGGGCAGTACACAGATACGCAGTATTTT. Translation: CASSASGQYTDTQYF.

The chain combines TRBV6-2 or TRBV6-3 with TRBJ2-3; TRBD2 matches at 14 bases. The CDR3 has 16 residues. The germline gives CDR1 MNHEY, CDR2 SVGEGT. V lost 5 bases to trimming and J lost 5 bases; unmatched junction nucleotides: 6. For the CDR3, the DNA is TGTGCCAGCAGTGGGGGACTAGCGGGAGCTAAAGATACGCAGTATTTT. Its translation is CASSGGLAGAKDTQYF.

In this sample, this clonotype turned up many times. The J gene is TRBJ2-1, the V gene TRBV28, with 7 bases lining up with TRBD2. The CDR3 is made up of 13 amino acids. With V trimmed by 5 bases and J by 7 bases, 5 bases remained unmatched. Germline CDR1 is MDHEN and CDR2 is SYDVKM. CDR3: CASSRTRRNEQFF. CDR3 sequence (DNA): TGTGCCAGCAGTCGGACTAGGAGGAATGAGCAGTTCTTC.

This clonotype was detected ten times or more. The chain links TRBV28 to TRBJ1-5; possibly TRBD1 for D (6 bases). The CDR3 is 16 residues long. Per the germline V gene, CDR1 is MDHEN and CDR2 is SYDVKM. Deletions cut 6 bases from V and 0 bases from J, with 15 bases between. DNA for the CDR3: TGTGCCAGCAGCCCCGACAGGATATATAGCAATCAGCCCCAGCATTTT. Protein: CASSPDRIYSNQPQHF.

This clonotype was recorded a few times. The chain uses TRBV20-1 and TRBJ2-7, with D possibly being TRBD2 (5 bases). There are 14 residues in the CDR3. Germline assignment: CDR1 DFQATT and CDR2 SNEGSKA (reference sequence). Trimming took off 6 bases at V and 1 base at J, with 16 bases between the two ends. CDR3 residues: CSAYTQTGSYEQYF. The CDR3 region has the DNA TGCAGTGCCTACACTCAGACGGGGTCCTACGAGCAGTACTTC.

The chain employs TRBV19 and TRBJ1-5; possibly TRBD1 for D (5 bases). CDR1 is LNHDA and CDR2 is SQIVND in the germline V gene (reference sequence). The CDR3 extends over 13 amino acids. The V gene lost 6 bases and the J gene lost 5 bases, with 11 bases spanning the gap. DNA for the CDR3: TGTGCCAGTAGCAGGAGGGGCGATCAGCCCCAGCATTTT. The encoded protein is CASSRRGDQPQHF.

This clonotype was observed at least ten times. The rearrangement joins TRBV2 to TRBJ2-7; perhaps TRBD2 as D (6 bases). Trimming stripped 4 bases from V and 2 bases from J, with 15 bases between. This CDR3 region has 15 residues. Germline V gives CDR1 SNHLY, CDR2 FYNNEI. The CDR3: CASSGRAGMAYEQYF. The CDR3, as DNA: TGTGCCAGCAGTGGGAGGGCAGGGATGGCCTACGAGCAGTACTTC.

This clonotype occurred many times. DNA of the CDR3: TGTGCCAGCAACGACGGGGACAGGGTCTCCTACGAGCAGTACTTC. Amino acid sequence: CASNDGDRVSYEQYF. The chain recombines TRBV28 with TRBJ2-7; 9 positions agree with TRBD1. This CDR3 spans 15 amino acids. Germline values: CDR1 MDHEN, CDR2 SYDVKM. V shed 7 bases, J shed 0 bases, and the junction held 7 bases outside the gene matches.